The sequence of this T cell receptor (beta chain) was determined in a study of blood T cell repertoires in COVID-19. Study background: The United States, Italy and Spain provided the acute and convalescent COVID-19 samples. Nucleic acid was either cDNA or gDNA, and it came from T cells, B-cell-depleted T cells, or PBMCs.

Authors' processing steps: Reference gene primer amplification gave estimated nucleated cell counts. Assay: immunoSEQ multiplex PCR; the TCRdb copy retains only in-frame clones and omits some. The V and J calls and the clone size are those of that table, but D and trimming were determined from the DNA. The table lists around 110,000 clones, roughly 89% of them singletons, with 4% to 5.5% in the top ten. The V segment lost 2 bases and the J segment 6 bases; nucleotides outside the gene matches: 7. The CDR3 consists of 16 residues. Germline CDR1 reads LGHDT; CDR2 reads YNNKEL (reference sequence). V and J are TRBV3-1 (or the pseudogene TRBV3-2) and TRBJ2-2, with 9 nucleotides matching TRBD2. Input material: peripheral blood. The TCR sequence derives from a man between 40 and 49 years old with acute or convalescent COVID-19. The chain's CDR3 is CASSQSPAGGAGELFF. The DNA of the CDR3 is TGTGCCAGCAGCCAAAGTCCAGCGGGGGGCGCCGGGGAGCTGTTTTTT.